Following are 10 T cell receptor beta chains from one sample sequenced in a study of T cell repertoires in cytomegalovirus infection. TCRdb called the reads again in MiXCR, with one record for every CDR3 protein. This table has around 540,000 distinct CDR3 sequences, 25% to 35% appearing once. The antigens of these receptors remain unknown. Sequenced material: cultured PBMCs, taken from culture after CMV antigen stimulation. These receptors were collected from a human donor in good health (CMV status not recorded). Some clones in this sample may be carry-over from other donors' samples.

This chain links TRBV19 with TRBJ1-1, with a weak D call TRBD1 (6 bases). The V and J ends lost 7 bases and 0 bases respectively, with 12 bases between them. The CDR3 extends over 14 amino acids. Germline V gene lookup returns CDR1 LNHDA and CDR2 SQIVND (reference sequence). The CDR3 spells CASNRGGMNTEAFF. The DNA of the CDR3 is TGTGCCAGTAATAGGGGGGGAATGAACACTGAAGCTTTCTTT.

There are many counts of this clonotype. V and J are TRBV7-2 and TRBJ2-3; the match to TRBD1 covers 8 bases. After removal of 2 bases from V and 2 bases from J, the junction contained 12 bases not matched to a gene. Germline V gene lookup returns CDR1 SGHTA and CDR2 FQGNSA. This CDR3 is built from 18 residues. This chain's CDR3 is CASSLNRGQGAITDTQYF. Written as DNA, the CDR3 is TGTGCCAGCAGCTTAAATAGGGGGCAGGGGGCAATCACAGATACGCAGTATTTT.

The J gene is TRBJ2-1, the V gene TRBV10-3; D could derive from TRBD1 or TRBD2 (5 bases each). V was pared by 4 bases and J by 10 bases, with 11 bases between. CDR3 length: 12 amino acids. The germline V gene has CDR1 ENHRY and CDR2 SYGVKD. In DNA, the CDR3 is TGTGCCATCAGTGGGGACGTCCCGGAGCAGTTCTTC. Translation gives CAISGDVPEQFF.

The rearrangement uses TRBV10-2 and TRBJ2-7; weak D call: TRBD1 (6 bases). The CDR3 runs to 12 residues. Germline loops: CDR1 WSHSY, CDR2 SAAADI. Trimming removed 8 bases from V and 3 bases from J, with 11 bases in between. DNA for the CDR3: TGCGCCAGCCGGGACACGCTCTACGAGCAGTACTTC. Its translation: CASRDTLYEQYF.

This clonotype occurred a few times. The chain joins TRBV4-3 to TRBJ2-7, with D unclear. V was trimmed by 0 bases and J by 2 bases, leaving 11 bases between them. Germline lookup yields CDR1 LGHNA and CDR2 YSLEER. CDR3 length: 15 residues. The CDR3 reads CASSQEAQEAYEQYF. CDR3 sequence (DNA): TGCGCCAGCAGCCAAGAAGCGCAGGAAGCCTACGAGCAGTACTTC.

This clonotype appeared a few times. The gene calls are TRBV6-5 and TRBJ2-7, with 12 bases that match TRBD2. The CDR3 sequence is 15 residues long. CDR1 and CDR2 from the germline V gene are MNHEY and SVGAGI. The trim removed 6 bases at V and 5 bases at J, leaving 8 bases unmatched. The CDR3: CASSSLAGGKNEQYV. The CDR3 bases are TGTGCCAGCAGCTCGCTAGCGGGAGGGAAGAACGAGCAGTACGTC.

The chain combines TRBV11-2 with TRBJ2-1; a weak D match, TRBD1 (6 bases). CDR1 is SGHAT and CDR2 is FQNNGV in the germline V gene. Trimming took 2 bases from V and 9 from J, leaving 17 bases between them. The CDR3 runs to 15 residues. Written as DNA, the CDR3 is TGTGCCAGCAGCTTATCGGCAGGGGCCCAGGGTGAGCAGTTCTTC. Translated: CASSLSAGAQGEQFF.

The genes are TRBV7-6 and TRBJ2-7, with D tentatively TRBD1 (5 bases). The CDR3 is made up of 15 amino acids. V was clipped by 5 bases and J by 1 base, with 15 bases between them. Germline V CDR1 and CDR2: SGHVS, FNYEAQ. CDR3 in DNA: TGTGCCAGCAGCCCATCCGACAGTTTATCCTACGAGCAGTACGTC. It encodes CASSPSDSLSYEQYV.

This clonotype has only a few counts. This chain joins TRBV18 and TRBJ1-1; D is ambiguous. V gave up 1 base and J gave up 1 base, with 10 bases separating them. Germline CDR1 and CDR2: KGHSH and LQKENI. CDR3 size: 15 residues. Here the CDR3 DNA reads TGTGCCAGCTCACCACAACACAGCCCGAACACTGAAGCTTTCTTT. Residues: CASSPQHSPNTEAFF.

This clonotype appeared many times. The chain joins TRBV7-8 to TRBJ2-1; 7 bases fit TRBD2. Germline lookup yields CDR1 SGHVS and CDR2 FQNEAQ. After removal of 2 bases from V and 6 bases from J, the junction contained 10 bases not matched to a gene. This CDR3 region has 16 residues. The CDR3 loop is CASSLYVGGLGNEQFF. CDR3 in DNA: TGTGCCAGCAGCTTATACGTGGGAGGGCTGGGCAATGAGCAGTTCTTC.